This passage covers 30 T cell receptor beta chains from one sample sequenced in a study of cytomegalovirus exposure and HLA in healthy donors (dated by TCRdb to about 2017). The library was produced with the immunoSEQ multiplex PCR assay. A mixture of 60 forward primers for TCR Vbeta segments and 13 reverse primers for TCR Jbeta segments was used in the multiplex PCR. This is the immuneACCESS table as TCRdb keeps it, with only in-frame sequences that have V and J called. A part of the clones is gone; compared with another copy, unresolved V genes explain less than half, and the rest is unexplained. In all, the sample holds more than 85,000 clones, and about 80% of those were seen once. The ten largest clonotypes hold 2% to 2.5% of the sample. Sample: PBMCs. The receptors stem from a man aged 40-49 years in good health and CMV-seronegative.

The V gene is TRBV7-3, the J gene TRBJ1-3, with D unclear. This CDR3 comprises 14 residues. CDR1 is SGHTA and CDR2 is FQGTGA in the germline V gene. V lost 1 base and J lost 8, with 12 bases in between. This chain's CDR3 is CASSLNGAMDTIYF. DNA for the CDR3: TGTGCCAGCAGCTTAAACGGTGCTATGGACACCATATATTTT.

The chain carries TRBV11-2 and TRBJ2-7; D is possibly TRBD1 (5 bases). Germline CDR1 and CDR2: SGHAT and FQNNGV. V lost 3 bases to trimming and J lost 4 bases, with 19 bases between them. The CDR3 is 16 residues long. CDR3 coding DNA: TGTGCCAGCAGCTTCGACAGATCGCCCAATCTTTACGAGCAGTACTTC. Translated: CASSFDRSPNLYEQYF.

The rearrangement links TRBV28 to TRBJ2-2, with D possibly matching TRBD2 (7 bases). Trimming left V 6 bases short and J 3 bases short, with 14 bases between. This CDR3 has 15 amino acids. Germline loops: CDR1 MDHEN, CDR2 SYDVKM. The CDR3 reads CASRIGGPYTGELFF. The CDR3 nucleotides are TGTGCCAGCAGGATCGGGGGGCCTTACACCGGGGAGCTGTTTTTT. The variable domain in full, completed from reference TRBV28 and TRBJ2-2, reads DVKVTQSSRYLVKRTGEKVFLECVQDMDHENMFWYRQDPGLGLRLIYFSYDVKMKEKGDIPEGYSVSREKKERFSLILESASTNQTSMYLCASRIGGPYTGELFFGEGSRLTVL.

Notes on this clone: The junction shows a germline mismatch at one end, possibly a read error. Other DNA sequences in this specimen translate into the identical CDR3. The chain recombines TRBV5-4 with TRBJ2-5, with 13 bases lining up with TRBD2. Germline V CDR1 and CDR2: SGHNT, YYREEE (reference sequence). This CDR3 contains 17 residues. The chain's CDR3 is CASSEGLAGRNQETQYF. As DNA, the CDR3 is TGTGCCAGCAGCGAGGGACTAGCGGGGCGCAACCAGGAGACCCAGTACTTC.

This clone has only one observation. The chain is built from TRBV11-2 and TRBJ1-3; D ambiguous. V was clipped by 6 bases and J by 0 bases, with 6 bases between them. The CDR3 runs 13 residues. Germline V lookup: CDR1 SGHAT, CDR2 FQNNGV. The CDR3 loop reads CASRSSSGNTIYF. The DNA of the CDR3 is TGTGCCAGCAGGTCTAGCTCTGGAAACACCATATATTTT.

This clone came up a few times. V is TRBV2 and J is TRBJ1-2; D unresolved. Between the trimmed V and J ends, which lost 10 bases and 1 base, there was a span of 10 bases. Germline V CDR1 and CDR2: SNHLY, FYNNEI. The CDR3 has 12 amino acids. The CDR3 sequence: CANPSNNYGYTF. The CDR3 DNA is TGTGCCAACCCCAGTAATAACTATGGCTACACCTTC.

The rearrangement links TRBV5-1 to TRBJ1-2; D ambiguous. The CDR3 runs 12 residues. Per the germline V gene, CDR1 is SGHRS and CDR2 is YFSETQ. V lost 0 bases and J 4 bases, leaving 4 bases between the germline ends. The CDR3 bases are TGCGCCAGCAGCTTGGGGGCCTATGGCTACACCTTC. Translation: CASSLGAYGYTF. Together with reference TRBV5-1 and TRBJ1-2, the CDR3 gives the full variable domain: KAGVTQTPRYLIKTRGQQVTLSCSPISGHRSVSWYQQTPGQGLQFLFEYFSETQRNKGNFPGRFSGRQFSNSRSEMNVSTLELGDSALYLCASSLGAYGYTFGSGTRLTVV.

The chain links TRBV4-3 to TRBJ1-2; TRBD1 agrees at 8 bases. Germline trimming cut 0 bases from V and 2 bases from J; bases unmatched to any gene: 5. The CDR3 length is 16 residues. In germline, CDR1 is LGHNA, CDR2 YSLEER. CDR3 coding DNA: TGCGCCAGCAGCCAAGATCCCCACAGGGGGAACTATGGCTACACCTTC. Protein: CASSQDPHRGNYGYTF.

The V and J genes are TRBV11-3 and TRBJ2-1; tentatively, D is TRBD1 (7 bases). Between the trimmed V and J ends, which lost 0 bases and 4 bases, there was a span of 16 bases. Per the germline V gene, CDR1 is SGHNT and CDR2 is YENEEA. The CDR3 is 17 residues long. The CDR3 DNA follows: TGTGCCAGCAGCTTAGAATTTGGGGGGACAGAATACAATGAGCAGTTCTTC. It is translated as CASSLEFGGTEYNEQFF.

The V gene is TRBV6-1, the J gene TRBJ1-1; D possibly corresponds to TRBD1 (6 bases). Germline values: CDR1 MNHNS, CDR2 SASEGT. The ends were cut back, 7 bases at V and 1 base at J, with 13 bases in the middle. CDR3 length equals 14 residues. CDR3 DNA: TGTGCCAGCACTAGGGGGAGGGAGAACACTGAAGCTTTCTTT. This codes for CASTRGRENTEAFF.

This clone showed up just a few times. This chain uses TRBV10-1 with TRBJ2-7; D may be TRBD1 (5 bases). Trimming stripped 3 bases from V and 5 bases from J, with 8 bases between. This CDR3 is 12 amino acids long. Per germline, CDR1 WNHNN and CDR2 SYGVQD (reference sequence). The chain's CDR3 is CASSDRVNEQYF. The CDR3 DNA follows: TGCGCCAGCAGTGACAGGGTAAACGAGCAGTACTTC.

The genes are TRBV11-3 and TRBJ2-2; D is ambiguous. The V end lost 5 bases, the J end lost 7 bases, and 17 bases lay between the germline ends. The CDR3 contains 15 residues. Germline loops: CDR1 SGHNT, CDR2 YENEEA. CDR3 residues: CASSPGGRLDGELFF. The CDR3 DNA sequence: TGTGCCAGCAGCCCCGGCGGAAGGCTGGACGGGGAGCTGTTTTTT. Variable domain in full (rest from reference TRBV11-3 and TRBJ2-2): EAGVVQSPRYKIIEKKQPVAFWCNPISGHNTLYWYLQNLGQGPELLIRYENEEAVDDSQLPKDRFSAERLKGVDSTLKIQPAELGDSAVYLCASSPGGRLDGELFFGEGSRLTVL.

In DNA form, the CDR3 reads TGTGCCAGCATGAGGGACAGGGGTTCTGTAGGTCAGCCCCAGCATTTT. Translated, it gives CASMRDRGSVGQPQHF. The chain joins TRBV2 to TRBJ1-5; TRBD1 matches at 10 bases. The trim removed 7 bases at V and 6 bases at J, leaving 12 bases unmatched. CDR3 length equals 16 residues. In germline, CDR1 is SNHLY, CDR2 FYNNEI.

This clone was seen a handful of times. The V call is TRBV10-2, the J call TRBJ1-5; D not certain. The CDR3 covers 13 residues. Germline V lookup: CDR1 WSHSY, CDR2 SAAADI. The V end lost 5 bases, the J end lost 2 bases, and 7 bases lay between the germline ends. This CDR3 reads CASSSQGNQPQHF. In DNA, the CDR3 is TGCGCCAGCAGTTCGCAGGGCAATCAGCCCCAGCATTTT.

The chain is built from TRBV19 and TRBJ1-5; D unclear. This CDR3 contains 13 residues. The germline V gene has CDR1 LNHDA and CDR2 SQIVND (reference sequence). Trimming took off 5 bases at V and 7 bases at J, with 12 bases between the two ends. The CDR3 reads CASSPGVRQPQHF. CDR3 DNA: TGTGCCAGTAGTCCCGGGGTTCGGCAGCCCCAGCATTTT.

The table lists this clone with a few counts. The chain combines TRBV7-8 with TRBJ1-2; the D is unclear. The CDR3 is 14 amino acids. V was pared by 2 bases and J by 3 bases, with 10 bases between. Looked up from germline, CDR1 is SGHVS and CDR2 is FQNEAQ. The CDR3 sequence: CASSLTGLDYGYTF. Here the CDR3 DNA reads TGTGCCAGCAGCTTAACGGGGTTGGACTATGGCTACACCTTC.

This clone has only a few counts. This chain uses TRBV6-5 with TRBJ1-5; D is uncertain. V lost 8 bases, J lost 1 base, and 9 bases lay in between. The CDR3 length is 13 residues. The germline gives CDR1 MNHEY, CDR2 SVGAGI. CDR3 amino acids: CASAVNSNQPQHF. The DNA for the CDR3 is TGTGCCAGCGCGGTAAACAGCAATCAGCCCCAGCATTTT.

The sample holds one count of this clone. The genes are TRBV6-1 and TRBJ1-5; 9 positions match TRBD1. The trim removed 4 bases at V and 6 bases at J, leaving 13 bases unmatched. The CDR3 has 17 residues. Germline values: CDR1 MNHNS, CDR2 SASEGT. CDR3 DNA sequence: TGTGCCAGCAGTGGGAAACCGGGACAGGGTTTGGGTCAGCCCCAGCATTTT. Protein product: CASSGKPGQGLGQPQHF.

The chain carries TRBV9 and TRBJ2-5, with D possibly being TRBD1 (7 bases). CDR1 is SGDLS and CDR2 is YYNGEE in the germline V gene. The CDR3 loop spans 13 amino acids. V shed 3 bases and J shed 7 bases, with 13 bases lying between them. The CDR3 region is CASSARQGGTQYF. Here the CDR3 DNA reads TGTGCCAGCAGCGCGAGGCAGGGGGGGACCCAGTACTTC.

This clone turned up a few times. The chain couples TRBV5-6 to TRBJ2-3; 10 positions agree with TRBD2. V shed 4 bases and J 2 bases; nucleotides not matched to a gene: 4. CDR1 is SGHDT, CDR2 YYEEEE, per germline. This CDR3 is built from 15 residues. The DNA for the CDR3 is TGTGCCAGCAGCCCCGGACTAGCGGACACAGATACGCAGTATTTT. It yields the protein CASSPGLADTDTQYF.

V is TRBV5-4 and J is TRBJ2-3, with 12 bases lining up with TRBD2. The V segment lost 10 bases and the J segment 1 base; nucleotides outside the gene matches: 7. The CDR3 is 15 amino acids. The germline V gene encodes CDR1 SGHNT and CDR2 YYREEE (reference sequence). The CDR3 nucleotides read TGTGCCGGGGGACTAGCGGGCGGCCGCACAGATACGCAGTATTTT. Amino acids: CAGGLAGGRTDTQYF.

The sample holds a few counts of this clone. The chain combines TRBV9 with TRBJ2-1, with a possible D match to TRBD1 (6 bases). Trimming left V 3 bases short and J 6 bases short, with 22 bases between. Germline CDR1 SGDLS, CDR2 YYNGEE. This CDR3 is 17 amino acids long. The CDR3 spells CASSAWLEVGQSNEQFF. The DNA of the CDR3 is TGTGCCAGCAGCGCCTGGTTGGAGGTAGGACAGAGCAATGAGCAGTTCTTC.

The chain is built from TRBV4-1 and TRBJ2-3; D is perhaps TRBD1 (6 bases). Germline V lookup: CDR1 MGHRA, CDR2 YSYEKL. The CDR3 is 17 residues long. The ends were cut back, 1 base at V and 6 bases at J, with 20 bases in the middle. This CDR3 reads CASSQGPQGLGVDTQYF. The CDR3 DNA reads TGCGCCAGCAGCCAAGGACCACAGGGCCTGGGAGTGGATACGCAGTATTTT.

This clone was detected a few times. The chain couples TRBV14 to TRBJ2-3; no definite D call. Germline loops: CDR1 SGHDN, CDR2 FVKESK. V lost 0 bases, J lost 2 bases, and 15 bases lay in between. CDR3 length: 17 residues. In DNA, the CDR3 is TGTGCCAGCAGCCAAGATCTCCCCGGAGACCCCACAGATACGCAGTATTTT. It codes for CASSQDLPGDPTDTQYF.

The gene calls are TRBV29-1 and TRBJ2-7, with D possibly being TRBD1 (5 bases). CDR3 length: 11 residues. The ends were cut back, 6 bases at V and 1 base at J, with 7 bases in the middle. Looked up from germline, CDR1 is SQVTM and CDR2 is ANQGSEA. The CDR3 nucleotides read TGCAGCGTAAGGGGATCCTACGAGCAGTACTTC. Residues: CSVRGSYEQYF.

V is TRBV28 and J is TRBJ2-4, with D maybe TRBD2 (5 bases). The germline gives CDR1 MDHEN, CDR2 SYDVKM. Trimming took 7 bases from V and 5 from J, leaving 18 bases between them. The CDR3 has 15 amino acids. The CDR3 nucleotides are TGTGCCAGCAAAAACCCTAAAGGGCGGGAAAACATTCAGTACTTC. Protein product: CASKNPKGRENIQYF.

This clone was found a few times. V and J are TRBV9 and TRBJ2-5; 9 nucleotides match TRBD1. The CDR3 has 15 amino acids. Germline V CDR1 and CDR2: SGDLS, YYNGEE. V trimming: 4 bases; J trimming: 5 bases; junction bases outside the gene matches: 9. The CDR3 loop is CASSREGQGMETQYF. The DNA for the CDR3 is TGTGCCAGCAGCCGAGAGGGACAGGGTATGGAGACCCAGTACTTC. Together with reference TRBV9 and TRBJ2-5, the CDR3 gives the full variable domain: DSGVTQTPKHLITATGQRVTLRCSPRSGDLSVYWYQQSLDQGLQFLIQYYNGEERAKGNILERFSAQQFPDLHSELNLSSLELGDSALYFCASSREGQGMETQYFGPGTRLLVL.

V usage is TRBV28 and J usage is TRBJ2-5; D unresolved. Judging by the DNA end, TRBJ2-7 fits better; the J call may be wrong. CDR3 length equals 15 residues. CDR1 and CDR2 (germline): MDHEN, SYDVKM. The CDR3 spells CASSLPIRGDYEQYF. In nucleotides, the CDR3 is TGTGCCAGCAGTTTACCTATCCGTGGGGACTACGAGCAGTACTTC.

A few counts support this clone. The J gene is TRBJ2-7, the V gene TRBV13; 9 bases line up with TRBD2. After removal of 4 bases from V and 2 bases from J, the junction contained 9 bases not matched to a gene. This CDR3 comprises 16 residues. Germline V gene data show CDR1 as PRHDT and CDR2 as FYEKMQ (reference sequence). CDR3 loop: CASSSRPGGRAYEQYF. The CDR3 DNA reads as TGTGCCAGCAGCTCACGTCCAGGCGGGAGGGCCTACGAGCAGTACTTC. Supplemented by reference TRBV13 and TRBJ2-7, the full variable domain reads AAGVIQSPRHLIKEKRETATLKCYPIPRHDTVYWYQQGPGQDPQFLISFYEKMQSDKGSIPDRFSAQQFSDYHSELNMSSLELGDSALYFCASSSRPGGRAYEQYFGPGTRLTVT.

V and J are TRBV7-9 and TRBJ2-3, with 11 bases that match TRBD2. Germline lookup yields CDR1 SEHNR and CDR2 FQNEAQ (reference sequence). CDR3 length: 16 residues. V lost 1 base and J lost 4; bases outside the gene matches: 4. The CDR3 nucleotides read TGTGCCAGCAGCTTAGGTCTAGCGGGAGGCCCAGATACGCAGTATTTT. Amino acids: CASSLGLAGGPDTQYF.